The 27 T cell receptor beta chains below come from one sample, sequenced in a study of T cell responses to AZD1222 COVID-19 vaccine. Clones were sequenced by immunoSEQ multiplex PCR, and TCRdb holds only the in-frame ones, with some missing. Of more than 150,000 clones in the sample, around 92% were seen once. Sequences were derived from peripheral blood, sampled on day 0 of AZD1222 vaccination. These receptors were obtained from an adult in good health.

The chain has TRBV27 and TRBJ1-2, with 9 bases fitting TRBD1. CDR1 and CDR2 (germline): MNHEY, SMNVEV (reference sequence). There are 16 residues in the CDR3. With V trimmed by 0 bases and J by 2 bases, 4 bases remained unmatched. CDR3 sequence (DNA): TGTGCCAGCAGTTTATCTAGACAGGGGGGGAACTATGGCTACACCTTC. Translated: CASSLSRQGGNYGYTF.

This clone was detected only once. The V call is TRBV15, the J call TRBJ2-1; 9 positions agree with TRBD2. The V gene's germline CDR1 is LNHNV and CDR2 YYDKDF (reference sequence). The CDR3 is made up of 19 amino acids. V gave up 3 bases and J gave up 4 bases; unmatched junction bases: 16. The DNA of the CDR3 is TGTGCCACCAGCAGCATTGCGGGAGGGCCGGGTAAGCAGTACAATGAGCAGTTCTTC. Translated, it gives CATSSIAGGPGKQYNEQFF.

The V call is TRBV9, the J call TRBJ2-7; D remains ambiguous. Germline V CDR1 and CDR2: SGDLS, YYNGEE. The length of the CDR3 is 15 residues. Trimming shortened V by 4 bases and J by 3 bases, and 17 bases separated the two germline ends. CDR3 region: CASSTSSSRNYEQYF. CDR3 bases: TGTGCCAGCAGCACGAGCTCGTCTAGAAACTACGAGCAGTACTTC.

The rearrangement joins TRBV28 to TRBJ2-1, with TRBD1 identical over 10 bases. V was clipped by 5 bases and J by 7 bases; unmatched bases: 14. CDR3 length: 17 residues. Germline V CDR1 and CDR2: MDHEN, SYDVKM. The CDR3 nucleotides are TGTGCCAGCAGTCGGCCGCCCCGGGACAGGGGAAGGAATGAGCAGTTCTTC. It yields the protein CASSRPPRDRGRNEQFF.

This clone was seen a single time. V and J are TRBV25-1 and TRBJ1-2, with 8 bases matching TRBD1. After removal of 3 bases from V and 6 bases from J, the junction contained 9 bases not matched to a gene. The CDR3 is made up of 15 amino acids. Germline lookup yields CDR1 MGHDK and CDR2 SYGVNS. The CDR3 DNA sequence: TGTGCCAGCAGTGACAGGGGGCGCGAACGACATGGCTACACCTTC. Protein sequence: CASSDRGRERHGYTF.

The chain links TRBV28 to TRBJ1-6; 11 nucleotides align to TRBD1. The germline V gene encodes CDR1 MDHEN and CDR2 SYDVKM. Trimming took 3 bases from V and 9 from J; bases not matched to a gene: 4. This CDR3 is built from 15 residues. The CDR3 DNA follows: TGTGCCAGCAGTTTCTTTGGGACAGGGGGTTCACCCCTCCACTTT. It codes for CASSFFGTGGSPLHF.

The chain links TRBV19 to TRBJ1-1; TRBD1 is a possible D gene (6 bases). The CDR3 extends over 12 amino acids. V shed 5 bases and J shed 5 bases, with 9 bases lying between them. CDR1 is LNHDA, CDR2 SQIVND, per germline (reference sequence). CDR3 coding DNA: TGTGCCAGTAGTCGGCAGGGGACTGAAGCTTTCTTT. It is translated as CASSRQGTEAFF.

The rearrangement joins TRBV10-2 to TRBJ1-1, with a possible D match to TRBD1 (6 bases). There are 14 residues in the CDR3. Trimming stripped 7 bases from V and 6 bases from J, with 18 bases between. Germline CDR1 is WSHSY and CDR2 is SAAADI. CDR3 sequence (DNA): TGCGCCAGCACTCCGGGGGGCGAGAGATCTGAAGCTTTCTTT. It encodes CASTPGGERSEAFF.

The chain has TRBV28 and TRBJ1-5, with TRBD1 matching over 9 bases. The germline V gene has CDR1 MDHEN and CDR2 SYDVKM. V trimming: 5 bases; J trimming: 3 bases; junction bases outside the gene matches: 8. The CDR3 has 16 residues. CDR3 bases: TGTGCCAGCAGTCCAGGGACAGGGCCTTTCAATCAGCCCCAGCATTTT. Its translation is CASSPGTGPFNQPQHF.

The rearrangement joins TRBV12-3 or TRBV12-4 to TRBJ2-7; no reliable D call. The CDR3 is 13 amino acids. Trimming removed 3 bases at V and 3 bases at J, with 9 bases between. The CDR3 here is CASSFSSSYEQYF. The CDR3 DNA sequence: TGTGCCAGCAGTTTCAGCTCCAGCTACGAGCAGTACTTC.

The chain uses TRBV5-4 and TRBJ2-3; TRBD1 aligns across 7 bases. V trimming: 7 bases; J trimming: 3 bases; junction bases outside the gene matches: 5. The germline V gene encodes CDR1 SGHNT and CDR2 YYREEE (reference sequence). The CDR3 length is 13 residues. In DNA, the CDR3 is TGTGCCAGCCACGGGACAGAGACAGATACGCAGTATTTT. Translated, it gives CASHGTETDTQYF.

The CDR3 loop reads CASSYSSRELFF. DNA of the CDR3: TGTGCCAGCAGTTACTCCTCTCGGGAGCTGTTTTTT. The V gene is TRBV6-2 or TRBV6-3, the J gene TRBJ2-2, with no clear D. The CDR3 contains 12 residues. Germline assignment: CDR1 MNHEY and CDR2 SVGEGT. Trimming removed 0 bases at V and 9 bases at J, with 5 bases between.

This clone is a singleton in its sample. The chain has TRBV11-2 and TRBJ1-1; D is uncertain. The germline V gene has CDR1 SGHAT and CDR2 FQNNGV. The V and J ends lost 5 bases and 2 bases respectively, with 15 bases between them. This CDR3 contains 15 residues. The CDR3 protein is CASSRSAQTNTEAFF. CDR3 nucleotides: TGTGCCAGCAGCCGCAGCGCGCAGACCAACACTGAAGCTTTCTTT.

In the case of this clone: Other DNA sequences in this specimen translate into the identical CDR3. V gene TRBV19 combines with J gene TRBJ2-7; 7 bases fit TRBD2. The CDR3 sequence is 13 residues long. Germline values: CDR1 LNHDA, CDR2 SQIVND (reference sequence). J was trimmed by 5 bases and V by 1 base; bases with no gene match: 2. CDR3 residues: CASSIGLADEQYF. Here the CDR3 DNA reads TGTGCCAGTAGTATAGGACTAGCTGACGAGCAGTACTTC.

This clone was detected only a few times. This chain joins TRBV4-3 and TRBJ2-4; no reliable D call. CDR3 size: 17 residues. Germline-derived CDR1 and CDR2 are LGHNA and YSLEER. The V and J ends lost 3 bases and 1 base respectively, with 16 bases between them. CDR3 DNA sequence: TGCGCCAGCAGCCACATAAAGGAGTCGTCGGCCAAAAACATTCAGTACTTC. Translating gives CASSHIKESSAKNIQYF.

This chain uses TRBV6-5 with TRBJ1-6, with 7 bases matching TRBD1. The CDR3 consists of 14 residues. From germline, CDR1 is MNHEY and CDR2 SVGAGI. V lost 4 bases to trimming and J lost 7 bases; unmatched junction nucleotides: 4. Here the CDR3 DNA reads TGTGCCAGCAGTTTCGGGACAGAAAATTCACCCCTCCACTTT. This codes for CASSFGTENSPLHF.

The chain recombines TRBV19 with TRBJ1-4; D perhaps matches TRBD1 (5 bases). The V gene's germline CDR1 is LNHDA and CDR2 SQIVND (reference sequence). The V gene lost 5 bases and the J gene lost 8 bases, with 18 bases spanning the gap. The CDR3 has 15 amino acids. CDR3 nucleotide sequence: TGTGCCAGTAGTCCCCTCTGGGGGGGTCAAGAAAAACTGTTTTTT. Translation gives CASSPLWGGQEKLFF.

The chain joins TRBV28 to TRBJ2-2, with 7 nucleotides matching TRBD2. This CDR3 contains 12 residues. J lost 4 bases, V lost 11 bases, and 4 bases had no gene match. Germline V CDR1 and CDR2: MDHEN, SYDVKM. As DNA, the CDR3 is TGTGCCGCGGGAGTGGGCACCGGGGAGCTGTTTTTT. Protein product: CAAGVGTGELFF.

The chain couples TRBV11-2 to TRBJ2-1; D is possibly TRBD1 (6 bases). This CDR3 region has 12 residues. V was cut by 5 bases and J by 9 bases, with 11 bases left in between. The germline CDR1 and CDR2 sequences are SGHAT and FQNNGV. The DNA of the CDR3 is TGTGCCAGCAGCCGTACAGGGATTGAGCAGTTCTTC. Its translation: CASSRTGIEQFF.

The chain is built from TRBV28 and TRBJ2-7, with TRBD2 matching over 10 bases. The germline gives CDR1 MDHEN, CDR2 SYDVKM. After removal of 0 bases from V and 5 bases from J, the junction contained 4 bases not matched to a gene. CDR3 length equals 15 residues. The CDR3 bases are TGTGCCAGCAGTTTATGGGTAGCGGGAGGTCACGAGCAGTACTTC. Protein sequence: CASSLWVAGGHEQYF.

The CDR3 DNA sequence: TGTGCCAGCAGCTTAGGGGTATTGGCAAACACAGATACGCAGTATTTT. As protein: CASSLGVLANTDTQYF. The chain joins TRBV11-2 to TRBJ2-3; D is ambiguous. The germline V gene encodes CDR1 SGHAT and CDR2 FQNNGV. This CDR3 is 16 amino acids long. Deletions cut 1 base from V and 2 bases from J, with 13 bases between.

The chain is built from TRBV7-8 and TRBJ2-1; no definite D call. V was trimmed by 3 bases and J by 7 bases, leaving 10 bases between them. Germline V gene data show CDR1 as SGHVS and CDR2 as FQNEAQ. The CDR3 is 13 residues long. CDR3 sequence: CASSFLAGNEQFF. The CDR3 nucleotides read TGTGCCAGCAGCTTCTTAGCTGGGAATGAGCAGTTCTTC.

V is TRBV28 and J is TRBJ1-2; unclear D gene. Germline V gives CDR1 MDHEN, CDR2 SYDVKM. Trimming shortened V by 2 bases and J by 8 bases, and 18 bases separated the two germline ends. The CDR3 has 15 residues. The CDR3 here is CASSLEWSAGRGYTF. The CDR3 DNA reads as TGTGCCAGCAGTTTAGAATGGTCGGCAGGAAGGGGCTACACCTTC.

This chain connects TRBV5-6 to TRBJ1-2; D call uncertain. The CDR3 has 15 amino acids. Germline V gives CDR1 SGHDT, CDR2 YYEEEE. Trimming removed 3 bases at V and 0 bases at J, with 12 bases between. DNA of the CDR3: TGTGCCAGCAGCTCTCCGGAACGGGCTAACTATGGCTACACCTTC. As protein: CASSSPERANYGYTF.

This clone was seen more than once but under ten times. The V call is TRBV7-2, the J call TRBJ1-3; no reliable D call. The CDR3 covers 11 residues. Deletions cut 3 bases from V and 10 bases from J, with 7 bases between. The germline gives CDR1 SGHTA, CDR2 FQGNSA. In nucleotides, the CDR3 is TGTGCCAGCAGCTTCATCGAGACCATATATTTT. It translates to CASSFIETIYF.

The chain carries TRBV19 and TRBJ2-2; 11 bases align to TRBD2. V trimming: 3 bases; J trimming: 6 bases; junction bases outside the gene matches: 3. The germline V gene encodes CDR1 LNHDA and CDR2 SQIVND (reference sequence). The length of the CDR3 is 15 residues. This chain's CDR3 is CASSITSGSAGELFF. CDR3 DNA: TGTGCCAGTAGTATTACTAGCGGGAGCGCCGGGGAGCTGTTTTTT.

V gene TRBV9 combines with J gene TRBJ2-5; TRBD1 aligns across 7 bases. Germline V gives CDR1 SGDLS, CDR2 YYNGEE. CDR3 size: 14 residues. After removal of 4 bases from V and 4 bases from J, the junction contained 7 bases not matched to a gene. The CDR3 is CASSPRQGGETQYF. The DNA of the CDR3 is TGTGCCAGCAGCCCTCGACAGGGTGGAGAGACCCAGTACTTC.